This TCR beta chain was recorded in a study of T cells in women clearing cervical HPV infection. Prevalent HPV16 infections were excluded; only incident single HPV16 infections included. The table came from immunoSEQ multiplex PCR; TCRdb's copy has only in-frame clones and leaves some out. The listing contains around 33,000 clones. Germline assignment: CDR1 SGHAT and CDR2 FQDESV (reference sequence). Trimming shortened V by 1 base and J by 5 bases, and 10 bases separated the two germline ends. This CDR3 is built from 14 residues. In regard to this clone: Read data end 3 residues before the CDR3 end; the end is taken from the germline J gene.

The clonotype comes from a woman aged 18 to 75 with a cervical HPV16 infection that either progressed to CIN3+ or cleared (not recorded which). The genes are TRBV11-1 and TRBJ2-3; weak D call: TRBD1 (6 bases). The sample consisted of blood buffy coat. CDR3 sequence reads: CASSLGGRGDTQYF. CDR3 DNA, as far as it was read: TGTGCCAGCAGCTTAGGGGGGCGCGGAGATACG.